Listed below are T cell receptor beta chains from one sample, sequenced in a study of cytomegalovirus exposure and HLA in healthy donors. Sequencing was performed with immunoSEQ multiplex PCR; in TCRdb, only in-frame clones are kept and a portion is missing. Altogether 150,000 or so clones are present, around nine tenths being singletons, with the ten largest covering more than 1.2%. Sequenced: PBMCs. These receptors were collected from a woman aged 25-40 years in good health and CMV-seronegative. Each CDR3 is given with its conserved first and last residue. A D gene is named only where the DNA matches it firmly. Size is omitted from some rows. Given values are once, few, many or a class for expanded clones.

j_gene | abundance | d_gene | v_gene | CDR3nt | CDR3aa
TRBJ2-7 | - | TRBD2 | TRBV5-1 | TGCGCCAGCAGCTGGCTAGCGGGGTCCTCCTACGAGCAGTACTTC | CASSWLAGSSYEQYF
TRBJ2-2 | - | TRBD1 | TRBV5-1 | TGCGCCAGCAGCGCCGGACAGGGGGAACGTGGGGAGCTGTTTTTT | CASSAGQGERGELFF
TRBJ2-7 | few | - | TRBV19 | TGTGCCAGTAGTACGGGTTCGGAGCAGTACTTC | CASSTGSEQYF
TRBJ1-2 | - | - | TRBV6-1 | TGTGCCAGCAGTGCCGGACTGTATGGCTACACCTTC | CASSAGLYGYTF
TRBJ1-1 | - | - | TRBV19 | TGTGCCAGTAGTGTGAGGCCCCGAGGGGGTGAAGCTTTCTTT | CASSVRPRGGEAFF
TRBJ1-5 | - | TRBD1 | TRBV27 | TGTGCCAGCAGTTCGGGGACAGACAATCAGCCCCAGCATTTT | CASSSGTDNQPQHF
TRBJ1-2 | - | TRBD1 | TRBV5-1 | TGCGCCAGCAGCCCCCCGGGGACAGCCTCCTATGGCTACACCTTC | CASSPPGTASYGYTF
TRBJ2-3 | - | TRBD2 | TRBV9 | TGTGCCAGCAGCGTAGGGACTAGCGGGGTGTTTGGTGGGCAGTATTTT | CASSVGTSGVFGGQYF
TRBJ1-2 | - | - | TRBV5-4 | TGTGCCAGCAGCTTGGGGACTGGAGGCTACACCTTC | CASSLGTGGYTF
TRBJ2-5 | - | - | TRBV20-1 | TGCAGTGCTCCTATCCTGGAGACCCAGTACTTC | CSAPILETQYF
TRBJ2-5 | - | TRBD2 | TRBV7-6 | TGTGCCAGCAGCTCACCGGGGGGATACCAAGAGACCCAGTACTTC | CASSSPGGYQETQYF
TRBJ2-1 | - | - | TRBV6-6 | TGTGCCAGCGGAACGGCGGGGCAGTTCTTC | CASGTAGQFF
TRBJ1-3 | - | TRBD1 | TRBV2 | TGTGCCAGCACCCTAGGACAGGGTGGAAACACCATATATTTT | CASTLGQGGNTIYF
TRBJ1-6 | - | TRBD1 | TRBV5-6 | TGTGCCAGCAGCTTGGACTTCCGGGACAGGGCCTCTAATTCACCCCTCCACTTT | CASSLDFRDRASNSPLHF
TRBJ2-1 | - | TRBD2 | TRBV6-5 | TGTGCCAGCAGTTACTCAGGACTAGCAATTAATGAGCAGTTCTTC | CASSYSGLAINEQFF
TRBJ2-3 | - | TRBD2 | TRBV5-1 | TGCGCCAGCAGCTTGAGTACGGTCGCAGCGGGGGGCACAGATACGCAGTATTTT | CASSLSTVAAGGTDTQYF
TRBJ2-3 | - | TRBD2 | TRBV6-1 | TGTGCCAGCAGACCGACTAGCGGTTACACAGATACGCAGTATTTT | CASRPTSGYTDTQYF
TRBJ2-7 | - | TRBD1 | TRBV6-5 | TGTGCCACCAGGTACCCGCGGGACAGGCAAGACTACGAGCAGTACTTC | CATRYPRDRQDYEQYF
TRBJ2-7 | - | TRBD2 | TRBV7-2 | TGTGCCAGCAGCACAGGACTAGCGGGGACCTACGAGCAGTACTTC | CASSTGLAGTYEQYF
TRBJ1-1 | once | TRBD1 | TRBV6-1 | TGTGCCAGCAGCCGGGACAGTATCATGAACACTGAAGCTTTCTTT | CASSRDSIMNTEAFF
TRBJ1-2 | - | - | TRBV14 | TGTGCCAGCAGCCAAGTTCCAGGGCACTATGGCTACACCTTC | CASSQVPGHYGYTF
TRBJ1-3 | - | - | TRBV7-6 | TGTGCCAGCAGCTTAGCCAGTGAAGACTTTGGAAACACCATATATTTT | CASSLASEDFGNTIYF
TRBJ1-1 | - | - | TRBV27 | TGTGCCAGTAGATCCTTGGTTAGCACTGAAGCTTTCTTT | CASRSLVSTEAFF
TRBJ2-3 | - | TRBD2 | TRBV18 | TGTGCCAGCTCACCACCGCGGCGGGGGGGCCTAATAGATACGCAGTATTTT | CASSPPRRGGLIDTQYF
TRBJ2-7 | - | TRBD2 | TRBV13 | TGTGCCAGCAGCTTAGGGGGACTAGGGCAAGGCGAGCAGTACTTC | CASSLGGLGQGEQYF
TRBJ2-5 | - | - | TRBV7-8 | TGTGCCAGCAGCTTGGACAGTCTGGAGACCCAGTACTTC | CASSLDSLETQYF
TRBJ1-5 | - | - | TRBV6-5 | TGTGCCAGCAGAGGGGGAGCGTCGGGTCAGCCCCAGCATTTT | CASRGGASGQPQHF
TRBJ2-7 | - | TRBD2 | TRBV27 | TGTGCCAGCAGCCTAGCGGGGGGAACCTACGAGCAGTACTTC | CASSLAGGTYEQYF
TRBJ2-1 | - | - | TRBV5-6 | TGTGCCAGCAGCCCATCCCCAGACAGGACTCACAATGAGCAGTTCTTC | CASSPSPDRTHNEQFF
TRBJ1-5 | - | TRBD1 | TRBV2 | TGTGCCACCCAGGGGGATAGCAATCAGCCCCAGCATTTT | CATQGDSNQPQHF
TRBJ2-1 | - | - | TRBV9 | TGTGCCAGCAGCCCCCGGGGTTGGAATGAGCAGTTCTTC | CASSPRGWNEQFF
TRBJ2-2 | - | TRBD1 | TRBV9 | TGTGCCAGCAGCGACGAGACAGGGTCGAGGACTACCGGGGAGCTGTTTTTT | CASSDETGSRTTGELFF
TRBJ1-2 | once | - | TRBV7-9 | TGTGCCAGCAGCCAACCGGGCAGGGGTGTGTATGGCTACACCTTC | CASSQPGRGVYGYTF